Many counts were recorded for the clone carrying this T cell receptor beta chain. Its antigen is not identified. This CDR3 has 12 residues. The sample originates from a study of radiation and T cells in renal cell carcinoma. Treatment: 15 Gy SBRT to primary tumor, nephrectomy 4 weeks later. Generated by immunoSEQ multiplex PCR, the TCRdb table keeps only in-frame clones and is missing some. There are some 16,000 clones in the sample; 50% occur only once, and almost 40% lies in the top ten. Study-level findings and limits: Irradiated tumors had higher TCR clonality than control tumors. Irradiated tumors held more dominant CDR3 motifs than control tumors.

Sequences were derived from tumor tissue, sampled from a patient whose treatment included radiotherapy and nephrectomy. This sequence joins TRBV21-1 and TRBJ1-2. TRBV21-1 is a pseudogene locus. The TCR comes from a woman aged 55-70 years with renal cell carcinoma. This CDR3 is CASSKSVYGYTF. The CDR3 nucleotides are TGTGCCAGCAGCAAAAGTGTCTATGGCTACACCTTC.